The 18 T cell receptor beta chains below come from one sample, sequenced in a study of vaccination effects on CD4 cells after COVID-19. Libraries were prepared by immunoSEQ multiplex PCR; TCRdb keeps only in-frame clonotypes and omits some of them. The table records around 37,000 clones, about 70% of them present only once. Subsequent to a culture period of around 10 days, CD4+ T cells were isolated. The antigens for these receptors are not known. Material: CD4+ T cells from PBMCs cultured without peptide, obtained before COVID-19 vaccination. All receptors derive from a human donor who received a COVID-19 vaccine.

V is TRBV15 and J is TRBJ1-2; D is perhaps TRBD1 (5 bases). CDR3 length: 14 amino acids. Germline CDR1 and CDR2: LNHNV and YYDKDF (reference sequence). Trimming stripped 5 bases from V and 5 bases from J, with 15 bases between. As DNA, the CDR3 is TGTGCCACCAGCCCGACGGGGGACGCATATGGCTACACCTTC. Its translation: CATSPTGDAYGYTF.

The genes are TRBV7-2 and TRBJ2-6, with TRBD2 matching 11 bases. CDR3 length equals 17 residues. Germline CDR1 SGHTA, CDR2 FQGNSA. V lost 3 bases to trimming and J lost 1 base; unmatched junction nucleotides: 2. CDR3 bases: TGTGCCAGCAGCTTTACTAGCGGGGGATCTGGGGCCAACGTCCTGACTTTC. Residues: CASSFTSGGSGANVLTF.

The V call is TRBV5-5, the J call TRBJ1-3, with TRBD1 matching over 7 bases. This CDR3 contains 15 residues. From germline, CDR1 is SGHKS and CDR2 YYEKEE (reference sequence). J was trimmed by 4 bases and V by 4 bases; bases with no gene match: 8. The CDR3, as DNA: TGTGCCAGCAGCCCGACAGGGCAGTACGGAAACACCATATATTTT. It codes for CASSPTGQYGNTIYF.

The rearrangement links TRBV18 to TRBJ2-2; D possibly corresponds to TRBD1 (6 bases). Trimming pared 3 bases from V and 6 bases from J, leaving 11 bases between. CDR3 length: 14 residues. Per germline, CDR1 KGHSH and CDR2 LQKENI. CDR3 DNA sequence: TGTGCCAGCTCACCGGTACAGGGATCCGGGGAGCTGTTTTTT. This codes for CASSPVQGSGELFF.

Here the CDR3 reads CASSLGHLDEQYF. Here the CDR3 DNA reads TGTGCCAGCAGTTTAGGACATCTCGACGAGCAGTACTTC. The gene calls are TRBV28 and TRBJ2-7; D perhaps matches TRBD1 (5 bases). The CDR3 covers 13 residues. Germline values: CDR1 MDHEN, CDR2 SYDVKM. V was clipped by 2 bases and J by 5 bases, with 10 bases between them.

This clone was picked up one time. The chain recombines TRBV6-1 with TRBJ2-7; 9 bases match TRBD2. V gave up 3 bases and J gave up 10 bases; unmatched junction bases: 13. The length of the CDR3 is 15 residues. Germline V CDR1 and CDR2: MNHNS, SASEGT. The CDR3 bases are TGTGCCAGCAGTGATCTGGCTAGCGGGGTGCAGCCCCAGTACTTC. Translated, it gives CASSDLASGVQPQYF.

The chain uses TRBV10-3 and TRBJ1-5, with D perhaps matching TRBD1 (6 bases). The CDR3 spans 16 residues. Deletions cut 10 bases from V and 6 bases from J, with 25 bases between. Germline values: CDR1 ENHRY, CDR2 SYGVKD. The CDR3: CATRTNRQADSQPQHF. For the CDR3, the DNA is TGTGCCACCCGTACAAACCGACAGGCCGATAGTCAGCCCCAGCATTTT.

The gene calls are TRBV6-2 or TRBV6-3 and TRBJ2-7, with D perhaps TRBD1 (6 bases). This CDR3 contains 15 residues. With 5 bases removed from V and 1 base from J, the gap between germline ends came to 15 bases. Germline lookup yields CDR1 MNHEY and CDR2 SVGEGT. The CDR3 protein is CASSLQGLTSYEQYF. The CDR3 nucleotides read TGTGCCAGCAGTCTACAGGGTTTAACTTCCTACGAGCAGTACTTC.

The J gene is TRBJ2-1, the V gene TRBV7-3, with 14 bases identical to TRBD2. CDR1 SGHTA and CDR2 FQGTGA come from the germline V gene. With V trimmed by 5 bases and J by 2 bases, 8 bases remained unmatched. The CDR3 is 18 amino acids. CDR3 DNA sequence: TGTGCCAGCAGCCCAACCGGGACTAGCGGGGGAGCCTACAATGAGCAGTTCTTC. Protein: CASSPTGTSGGAYNEQFF.

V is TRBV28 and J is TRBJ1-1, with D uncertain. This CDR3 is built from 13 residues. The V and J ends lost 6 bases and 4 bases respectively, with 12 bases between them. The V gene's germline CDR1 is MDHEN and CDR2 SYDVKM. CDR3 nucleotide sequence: TGTGCCAGCAGCAACCCCGGGCCCACTGAAGCTTTCTTT. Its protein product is CASSNPGPTEAFF.

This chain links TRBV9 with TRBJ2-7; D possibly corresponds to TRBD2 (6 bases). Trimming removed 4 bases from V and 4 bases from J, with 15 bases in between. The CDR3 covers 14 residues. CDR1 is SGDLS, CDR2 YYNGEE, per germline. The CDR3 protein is CASSRDSIEYEQYF. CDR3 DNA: TGTGCCAGCAGCAGGGACTCTATAGAGTACGAGCAGTACTTC.

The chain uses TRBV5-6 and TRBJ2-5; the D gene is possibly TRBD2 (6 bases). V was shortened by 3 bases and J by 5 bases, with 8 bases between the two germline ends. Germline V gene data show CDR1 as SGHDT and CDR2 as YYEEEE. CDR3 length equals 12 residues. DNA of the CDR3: TGTGCCAGCAGCTCCAGCGGGGAGACCCAGTACTTC. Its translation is CASSSSGETQYF.

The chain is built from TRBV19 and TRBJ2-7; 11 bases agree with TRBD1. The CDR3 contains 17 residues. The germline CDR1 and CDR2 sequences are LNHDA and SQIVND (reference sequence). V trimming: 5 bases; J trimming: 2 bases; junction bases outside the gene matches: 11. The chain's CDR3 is CASSVAPPGQGAYEQYF. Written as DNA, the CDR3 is TGTGCCAGTAGTGTAGCACCGCCGGGACAGGGGGCCTACGAGCAGTACTTC.

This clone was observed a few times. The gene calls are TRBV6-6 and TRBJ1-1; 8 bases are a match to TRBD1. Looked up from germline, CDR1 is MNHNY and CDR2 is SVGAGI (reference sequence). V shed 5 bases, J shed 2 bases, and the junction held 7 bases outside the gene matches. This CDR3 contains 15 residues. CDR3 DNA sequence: TGTGCCAGCAGTCCCGACAGGGGATCAAACACTGAAGCTTTCTTT. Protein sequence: CASSPDRGSNTEAFF.

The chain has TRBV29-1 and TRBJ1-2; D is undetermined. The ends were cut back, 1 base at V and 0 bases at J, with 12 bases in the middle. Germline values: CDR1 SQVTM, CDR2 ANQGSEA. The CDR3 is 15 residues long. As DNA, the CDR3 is TGCAGCGTTGAAGGTCAGTTCTCCACTAACTATGGCTACACCTTC. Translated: CSVEGQFSTNYGYTF.

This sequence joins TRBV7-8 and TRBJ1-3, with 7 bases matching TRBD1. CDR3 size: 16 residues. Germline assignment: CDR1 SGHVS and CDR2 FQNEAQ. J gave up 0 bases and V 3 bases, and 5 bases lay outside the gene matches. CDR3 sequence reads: CASSFRTGRSGNTIYF. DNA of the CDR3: TGTGCCAGCAGCTTCAGGACAGGTCGCTCTGGAAACACCATATATTTT.

The CDR3 region is CASKYNDRHEQYF. In nucleotides, the CDR3 is TGTGCCAGCAAGTATAACGACAGGCACGAGCAGTACTTC. The V call is TRBV2, the J call TRBJ2-7; the D gene is possibly TRBD1 (6 bases). Trimming shortened V by 7 bases and J by 5 bases, and 15 bases separated the two germline ends. The CDR3 spans 13 residues. Germline V lookup: CDR1 SNHLY, CDR2 FYNNEI.

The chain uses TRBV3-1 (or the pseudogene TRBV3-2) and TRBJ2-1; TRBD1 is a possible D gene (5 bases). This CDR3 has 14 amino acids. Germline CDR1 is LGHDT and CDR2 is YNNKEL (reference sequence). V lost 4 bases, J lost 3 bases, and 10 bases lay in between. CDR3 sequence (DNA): TGTGCCAGCAGCCTGCAGGGCGGCTACAATGAGCAGTTCTTC. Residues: CASSLQGGYNEQFF.